Presented here are 21 T cell receptor beta chains from one specimen sequenced in a study of T cell responses to AZD1222 COVID-19 vaccine. Method: immunoSEQ multiplex PCR; TCRdb's copy keeps in-frame clones and lacks some. The table lists hundreds of thousands of clones, roughly 91% of them singletons. The sample consisted of peripheral blood, taken on day 0 of MenACWY control vaccination. These receptor sequences come from an adult in good health.

The chain uses TRBV5-1 and TRBJ2-1; perhaps TRBD2 as D (7 bases). This CDR3 comprises 16 residues. Trimming shortened V by 0 bases and J by 3 bases, and 13 bases separated the two germline ends. CDR1 and CDR2 (germline): SGHRS, YFSETQ. CDR3 region: CASSLVAGALYNEQFF. The CDR3 DNA sequence: TGCGCCAGCAGCTTGGTTGCGGGGGCTCTCTACAATGAGCAGTTCTTC.

Concerning this clone itself: The sample contains more than one DNA sequence encoding this CDR3. This chain joins TRBV18 and TRBJ1-1; tentative D call: TRBD1 (5 bases). Germline V lookup: CDR1 KGHSH, CDR2 LQKENI. Trimming took off 3 bases at V and 3 bases at J, with 8 bases between the two ends. CDR3 length: 13 residues. CDR3 in amino acids: CASSPGGDTEAFF. The CDR3 DNA follows: TGTGCCAGCTCACCCGGAGGGGACACTGAAGCTTTCTTT.

V usage is TRBV7-2 and J usage is TRBJ1-6, with 9 bases matching TRBD1. Per germline, CDR1 SGHTA and CDR2 FQGNSA. The CDR3 is made up of 15 amino acids. The trim removed 4 bases at V and 6 bases at J, leaving 4 bases unmatched. The CDR3 is CASSSGTGSNSPLHF. The CDR3 DNA follows: TGTGCCAGCAGCTCAGGGACAGGGAGTAATTCACCCCTCCACTTT.

The rearrangement uses TRBV30 and TRBJ1-6, with TRBD1 identical over 9 bases. The CDR3 runs to 16 residues. Germline V lookup: CDR1 GTSNPN, CDR2 SVGIG (reference sequence). With V trimmed by 0 bases and J by 10 bases, 10 bases remained unmatched. This CDR3 reads CAWSVLGTGRFSPLHF. In nucleotides, the CDR3 is TGTGCCTGGAGTGTACTAGGGACAGGGCGATTCTCACCCCTCCACTTT.

This rearrangement joins TRBV2 to TRBJ2-5, with no clear D. Germline lookup yields CDR1 SNHLY and CDR2 FYNNEI. The length of the CDR3 is 13 residues. V dropped 4 bases and J dropped 5 bases, with 11 bases sitting between them. CDR3 amino acids: CASSGNPLETQYF. The CDR3 DNA follows: TGTGCCAGCAGTGGTAACCCTCTTGAGACCCAGTACTTC.

The CDR3, as DNA: TGTGCCAGCAGCCCCGGGACAGCGGGGGCCACAGATACGCAGTATTTT. Translation gives CASSPGTAGATDTQYF. This chain links TRBV7-3 with TRBJ2-3; D may be TRBD2 (8 bases). V was cut by 5 bases and J by 2 bases, with 17 bases left in between. Germline V CDR1 and CDR2: SGHTA, FQGTGA. The CDR3 spans 16 residues.

This chain connects TRBV4-3 to TRBJ2-7; D gene uncertain. Germline lookup yields CDR1 LGHNA and CDR2 YSLEER. Trimming cost V 4 bases and J 0 bases, with 10 bases left between them. The CDR3 extends over 14 amino acids. In nucleotides, the CDR3 is TGCGCCAGCAGCCGGGGTACGAGCTCCTACGAGCAGTACTTC. Residues: CASSRGTSSYEQYF.

This chain uses TRBV2 with TRBJ1-6; the match to TRBD1 covers 9 bases. V lost 5 bases to trimming and J lost 7 bases; unmatched junction nucleotides: 21. The CDR3 is 20 amino acids. Looked up from germline, CDR1 is SNHLY and CDR2 is FYNNEI. The CDR3 region is CASSPQRQGGIFGRNSPLHF. The CDR3 DNA is TGTGCCAGCAGTCCCCAGAGACAGGGGGGCATTTTCGGGCGGAATTCACCCCTCCACTTT. The variable domain in full, with the rest retrieved from reference TRBV2 and TRBJ1-6, is EPEVTQTPSHQVTQMGQEVILRCVPISNHLYFYWYRQILGQKVEFLVSFYNNEISEKSEIFDDQFSVERPDGSNFTLKIRSTKLEDSAMYFCASSPQRQGGIFGRNSPLHFGNGTRLTVT.

The chain has TRBV18 and TRBJ1-5; TRBD1 agrees at 7 bases. The CDR3 length is 16 residues. CDR1 and CDR2 from the germline V gene are KGHSH and LQKENI. The J segment lost 6 bases and the V segment lost 3 bases, leaving 11 bases of the junction unmatched. The CDR3 protein is CASSPPGTASRQPQHF. The CDR3 DNA reads TGTGCCAGCTCACCCCCCGGGACAGCCTCCCGTCAGCCCCAGCATTTT.

This chain connects TRBV6-4 to TRBJ1-1, with unresolved D. Germline assignment: CDR1 MRHNA and CDR2 SNTAGT. V was shortened by 6 bases and J by 5 bases, with 13 bases between the two germline ends. The CDR3 has 13 amino acids. In nucleotides, the CDR3 is TGTGCCAGCAGAGCCGGGCCCCGGACTGAAGCTTTCTTT. Protein product: CASRAGPRTEAFF.

The chain is built from TRBV2 and TRBJ1-1, with D possibly TRBD1 on 6 matching bases. Trimming left V 7 bases short and J 1 base short, with 16 bases between. The CDR3 has 15 amino acids. Per the germline V gene, CDR1 is SNHLY and CDR2 is FYNNEI. The DNA of the CDR3 is TGTGCCAGCATCTTACAGGGAGATCAGAACACTGAAGCTTTCTTT. Its protein product is CASILQGDQNTEAFF.

The rearrangement links TRBV6-5 to TRBJ2-7, with no clear D. V was cut by 0 bases and J by 4 bases, with 16 bases left in between. Germline V gene lookup returns CDR1 MNHEY and CDR2 SVGAGI. The CDR3 has 16 residues. The CDR3: CASSYSINRLGYEQYF. The CDR3 DNA follows: TGTGCCAGCAGTTACTCGATCAATAGGTTGGGTTACGAGCAGTACTTC.

V is TRBV6-5 and J is TRBJ1-5; 7 bases map to TRBD1. CDR1 is MNHEY and CDR2 is SVGAGI in the germline V gene. Germline trimming cut 6 bases from V and 4 bases from J; bases unmatched to any gene: 6. There are 14 residues in the CDR3. As DNA, the CDR3 is TGTGCCAGCAGGGACAGGAAACCTAATCAGCCCCAGCATTTT. As protein: CASRDRKPNQPQHF.

CDR3 sequence reads: CASDGRASSYNEQFF. In DNA, the CDR3 is TGTGCCAGCGACGGACGGGCGAGCTCCTACAATGAGCAGTTCTTC. The chain employs TRBV6-5 and TRBJ2-1; D unresolved. Per the germline V gene, CDR1 is MNHEY and CDR2 is SVGAGI. The CDR3 spans 15 residues. Trimming took off 8 bases at V and 0 bases at J, with 14 bases between the two ends.

This clone was recorded only once. The chain couples TRBV28 to TRBJ2-5; 8 nucleotides agree with TRBD2. V was pared by 5 bases and J by 5 bases, with 7 bases of the junction left unmatched. The CDR3 consists of 14 residues. The V gene's germline CDR1 is MDHEN and CDR2 SYDVKM. CDR3: CASSPRGGQETQYF. The CDR3 bases are TGTGCCAGCAGTCCTCGGGGGGGGCAGGAGACCCAGTACTTC.

This clone showed up just once. The rearrangement links TRBV7-9 to TRBJ2-1; no definite D call. The CDR3 is made up of 14 amino acids. Germline V lookup: CDR1 SEHNR, CDR2 FQNEAQ (reference sequence). The V end was cut by 5 bases, the J end by 4 bases, with 12 bases between. The CDR3, as DNA: TGTGCCAGCAGCCCCCTTCGTGGGTACAATGAGCAGTTCTTC. Its protein product is CASSPLRGYNEQFF.

The rearrangement joins TRBV11-2 to TRBJ1-6, with D perhaps TRBD1 (5 bases). The CDR3 is 17 residues long. Trimming cost V 5 bases and J 0 bases, with 14 bases left between them. Per germline, CDR1 SGHAT and CDR2 FQNNGV. The CDR3 coding sequence is TGTGCCAGCAGCGGACGGGACGGAAGCTCCTATAATTCACCCCTCCACTTT. Encoded protein: CASSGRDGSSYNSPLHF.

V usage is TRBV19 and J usage is TRBJ1-3; D remains unclear. With 6 bases removed from V and 3 bases from J, the gap between germline ends came to 6 bases. CDR1 LNHDA and CDR2 SQIVND come from the germline V gene (reference sequence). This CDR3 contains 12 residues. The CDR3 region has the DNA TGTGCCAGTAGGAGCGATGGAAACACCATATATTTT. Protein: CASRSDGNTIYF.

V and J are TRBV7-2 and TRBJ1-1, with D tentatively TRBD1 (5 bases). Deletions cut 4 bases from V and 0 bases from J, with 12 bases between. CDR3 length: 15 amino acids. CDR1 SGHTA and CDR2 FQGNSA come from the germline V gene. The CDR3 DNA reads TGTGCCAGCAGCTCCGGGGGTGGAGTGAACACTGAAGCTTTCTTT. As protein: CASSSGGGVNTEAFF.

This clone appeared a single time. The chain links TRBV9 to TRBJ2-1; TRBD1 matches 7 bases. This CDR3 contains 16 residues. V trimming: 2 bases; J trimming: 0 bases; junction bases outside the gene matches: 5. Germline lookup yields CDR1 SGDLS and CDR2 YYNGEE. The CDR3 protein is CASSVRGDSSYNEQFF. CDR3 nucleotide sequence: TGTGCCAGCAGCGTTAGAGGGGACAGCTCCTACAATGAGCAGTTCTTC.

V is TRBV5-1 and J is TRBJ1-2; D is undetermined. V was clipped by 5 bases and J by 4 bases, with 12 bases between them. The V gene's germline CDR1 is SGHRS and CDR2 YFSETQ. The CDR3 is 13 residues long. DNA of the CDR3: TGCGCCAGCAGTCCCGAGGGAGGCTATGGCTACACCTTC. This codes for CASSPEGGYGYTF. The entire variable domain, with the rest obtained from reference TRBV5-1 and TRBJ1-2, is as follows: KAGVTQTPRYLIKTRGQQVTLSCSPISGHRSVSWYQQTPGQGLQFLFEYFSETQRNKGNFPGRFSGRQFSNSRSEMNVSTLELGDSALYLCASSPEGGYGYTFGSGTRLTVV.